These T cell receptor beta chains were read from a single sample in a study of blood T cell repertoires in COVID-19. The table came from immunoSEQ multiplex PCR; TCRdb's copy has only in-frame clones and leaves some out. The data hold some 110,000 clones, with around 83% observed a single time. Sample: peripheral blood. The source is a man aged 35 to 55 with acute or convalescent COVID-19. CDR3s leave out the opening cysteine and the closing phenylalanine or tryptophan. Each record gives: J gene, D gene, V gene, CDR3 protein. D genes are given only for firm matches.

j_call: TRBJ2-1
d_call: TRBD2
v_call: TRBV5-1
cdr3_aa: ASRLAVDNEQF

j_call: TRBJ1-3
d_call: TRBD1
v_call: TRBV6-1
cdr3_aa: ASSEGRWTGGSGNTIY

j_call: TRBJ2-1
d_call: TRBD1
v_call: TRBV7-2
cdr3_aa: ASSPRIRAGGTEQF

j_call: TRBJ2-2
d_call: NA
v_call: TRBV10-2
cdr3_aa: ASSDRLRNTGELF

j_call: TRBJ2-5
d_call: TRBD1
v_call: TRBV7-9
cdr3_aa: ASSHRDRGRETQY

j_call: TRBJ2-7
d_call: NA
v_call: TRBV18
cdr3_aa: ASSPLGVGGANSYEQY

j_call: TRBJ2-3
d_call: NA
v_call: TRBV7-6
cdr3_aa: ASSSAGGRTDTQY

j_call: TRBJ2-3
d_call: NA
v_call: TRBV7-9
cdr3_aa: ASSDRKDYPDLADTQY

j_call: TRBJ1-4
d_call: NA
v_call: TRBV13
cdr3_aa: ASSLGGFNEKLF

j_call: TRBJ1-2
d_call: NA
v_call: TRBV18
cdr3_aa: ASSPNLVHGYT

j_call: TRBJ2-7
d_call: NA
v_call: TRBV2
cdr3_aa: ASKRTVEYEQY

j_call: TRBJ1-6
d_call: NA
v_call: TRBV18
cdr3_aa: ASSPSGQNSPLH

j_call: TRBJ1-1
d_call: NA
v_call: TRBV5-1
cdr3_aa: ASKKQMNTEAF

j_call: TRBJ2-5
d_call: TRBD1
v_call: TRBV19
cdr3_aa: ASSTTGGGTAQY

j_call: TRBJ1-2
d_call: NA
v_call: TRBV7-2
cdr3_aa: ASSLANKNYGYT

j_call: TRBJ2-1
d_call: TRBD2
v_call: TRBV11-2
cdr3_aa: ASSPPGGSYNEQF

j_call: TRBJ1-5
d_call: TRBD1
v_call: TRBV6-6
cdr3_aa: ASRINRGPNQPQH

j_call: TRBJ1-2
d_call: TRBD1
v_call: TRBV25-1
cdr3_aa: ASRDTGGGYGYT

j_call: TRBJ1-6
d_call: TRBD1
v_call: TRBV19
cdr3_aa: ATKTGAYNSPLH

j_call: TRBJ2-1
d_call: TRBD2
v_call: TRBV4-2
cdr3_aa: ASSYGLAGTYNEQF

j_call: TRBJ2-7
d_call: TRBD1
v_call: TRBV25-1
cdr3_aa: ASSGLGTGEHEQY

j_call: TRBJ1-4
d_call: TRBD1
v_call: TRBV5-4
cdr3_aa: ASSRGQNNEKLF

j_call: TRBJ2-5
d_call: TRBD1
v_call: TRBV10-3
cdr3_aa: AISEGGTGYQETQY

j_call: TRBJ1-2
d_call: TRBD1
v_call: TRBV7-3
cdr3_aa: ASSLPGQGEVYGYT

j_call: TRBJ2-1
d_call: NA
v_call: TRBV5-6
cdr3_aa: ASSNRWANNEQF

j_call: TRBJ2-5
d_call: NA
v_call: TRBV29-1
cdr3_aa: SVPLGGLGETQY

j_call: TRBJ2-7
d_call: TRBD2
v_call: TRBV7-9
cdr3_aa: ASSLSGTRSYEQY

j_call: TRBJ2-3
d_call: TRBD2
v_call: TRBV2
cdr3_aa: ASSEGASGRASDTQY

j_call: TRBJ2-1
d_call: TRBD2
v_call: TRBV3-1/TRBV3-2
cdr3_aa: ASSQTIAGGHNEQF

j_call: TRBJ2-2
d_call: NA
v_call: TRBV12-5
cdr3_aa: ASGLVPTEGGTGELF

j_call: TRBJ1-2
d_call: TRBD1
v_call: TRBV5-8
cdr3_aa: ASSLAGGGSGYGYT

j_call: TRBJ2-1
d_call: NA
v_call: TRBV4-3
cdr3_aa: ASSQLEGVRGNEQF

j_call: TRBJ2-1
d_call: NA
v_call: TRBV7-2
cdr3_aa: ASSLGQVGDEQF

j_call: TRBJ2-5
d_call: NA
v_call: TRBV19
cdr3_aa: ASSIGGTQY

j_call: TRBJ2-5
d_call: NA
v_call: TRBV19
cdr3_aa: ASSTLRRGSLQTQY

j_call: TRBJ2-5
d_call: TRBD1
v_call: TRBV5-1
cdr3_aa: ASRAGTEQETQY

j_call: TRBJ1-6
d_call: NA
v_call: TRBV21-1
cdr3_aa: ASSPRGAYSPLH

j_call: TRBJ1-2
d_call: NA
v_call: TRBV28
cdr3_aa: ASMIGQTYGYT

j_call: TRBJ1-3
d_call: TRBD1
v_call: TRBV10-3
cdr3_aa: ATGQGVSGNTIY

j_call: TRBJ2-1
d_call: NA
v_call: TRBV14
cdr3_aa: ASSQDPGDSYNEQF

j_call: TRBJ2-4
d_call: NA
v_call: TRBV3-1/TRBV3-2
cdr3_aa: ASSQVRAGTKNIQY

j_call: TRBJ2-7
d_call: NA
v_call: TRBV5-1
cdr3_aa: ASSFGGNYEQY

j_call: TRBJ2-1
d_call: NA
v_call: TRBV19
cdr3_aa: ASSMRSGTYEQF

j_call: TRBJ2-1
d_call: TRBD2
v_call: TRBV7-7
cdr3_aa: ASSPSSGGRNEQF

j_call: TRBJ2-3
d_call: TRBD1
v_call: TRBV2
cdr3_aa: ASLRQGLSTDTQY

j_call: TRBJ2-1
d_call: TRBD2
v_call: TRBV6-5
cdr3_aa: ASSYSPGGLNEQF

j_call: TRBJ1-2
d_call: NA
v_call: TRBV5-5
cdr3_aa: ASSLGGTSNYGYT

j_call: TRBJ2-3
d_call: NA
v_call: TRBV7-2
cdr3_aa: ASSSGTLHRDTQY